The 26 T cell receptor beta chains given below trace back to one sample, sequenced in a study of regulatory T cells in long-lasting Graves disease. Investigators prepared the TCR beta libraries by applying iRepertoire HTBI primers and Arm-PCR of CDR3 regions. TCRdb re-called the multiplex PCR reads through MiXCR, storing one row per CDR3 protein. Counted here are 550,000 or so distinct CDR3 sequences, around 12% occurring once; the ten biggest clones make up about 8.3%. Time point denoted: newly diagnosed GD, antithyroid drugs for less than 3 months. Following extraction of RNA from PBMCs, that RNA was used to make the TCR library. The sample was also reused in another study, on T cells in Graves' hyperthyroidism and ophthalmopathy.

Material: peripheral blood mononuclear cells (PBMCs), obtained at new diagnosis, from a patient treated with antithyroid drugs. The origin of the receptors is a woman aged 25 to 39 with Graves disease.

J is TRBJ2-7 and V is TRBV5-4; D assignment may be TRBD1 or TRBD2 (5 bases each). Trimming shortened V by 4 bases and J by 5 bases, and 19 bases separated the two germline ends. Germline lookup yields CDR1 SGHNT and CDR2 YYREEE (reference sequence). The CDR3 is made up of 15 amino acids. As DNA, the CDR3 is TGTGCCAGCAGCCTGGGACCGTTCGGACGGAACGAGCAGTACTTC. Its protein product is CASSLGPFGRNEQYF.

With regard to this clonotype: It may be a read error: a sequence one base away is much more abundant. Given the absence of the conserved phenylalanine or tryptophan at the CDR3 end, a read error is likely. The chain employs TRBV10-3 and TRBJ1-2; weak D call: TRBD1 (5 bases). V gave up 5 bases and J gave up 3 bases, with 13 bases separating them. Germline V gives CDR1 ENHRY, CDR2 SYGVKD. The CDR3 loop spans 14 amino acids. This chain's CDR3 is CAISPRGVDYGYTL. The CDR3 bases are TGTGCCATCAGTCCGCGGGGCGTAGACTATGGCTACACCCTC.

This clonotype was recorded many times. The V and J genes are TRBV5-4 and TRBJ2-7; the D gene is possibly TRBD2 (5 bases). Germline V lookup: CDR1 SGHNT, CDR2 YYREEE (reference sequence). The CDR3 loop spans 13 amino acids. With 2 bases removed from V and 6 bases from J, the gap between germline ends came to 12 bases. In DNA, the CDR3 is TGTGCCAGCAGCTTTTCGGACCGGGGCGAGCAGTACTTC. Translated, it gives CASSFSDRGEQYF.

This clonotype was detected ten times or more. The J gene is TRBJ1-1, the V gene TRBV12-3 or TRBV12-4, with 8 bases that match TRBD1. The length of the CDR3 is 17 residues. V was clipped by 4 bases and J by 5 bases; unmatched bases: 15. This CDR3 is CASSSPNQGARVTEAFF. The DNA of the CDR3 is TGTGCCAGCAGTTCGCCGAACCAGGGGGCGAGAGTTACTGAAGCTTTCTTT.

This clonotype was detected a few times. The junction departs from germline at one end; a sequencing error may be responsible. CDR3 protein: CSVERLMGNNKQFF. Written as DNA, the CDR3 is TGCAGCGTTGAGAGGTTGATGGGAAACAATAAGCAGTTCTTC. The chain recombines TRBV29-1 with TRBJ2-1, with unresolved D. The CDR3 has 14 residues. Germline V gene data show CDR1 as SQVTM and CDR2 as ANQGSEA.

Many counts were recorded for this clonotype. In nucleotides, the CDR3 is TGTGCCAGCAGCTCAGTGTTGTATGAGCAGTTCTTC. It yields the protein CASSSVLYEQFF. The genes are TRBV3-1 and TRBJ2-1, with no clear D. Trimming removed 5 bases at V and 8 bases at J, with 10 bases between. The CDR3 consists of 12 residues. Germline CDR1 is LGHDT and CDR2 is YNNKEL (reference sequence).

The table lists this clonotype with many counts. The V gene is TRBV28, the J gene TRBJ2-1; D remains unclear. The CDR3 is 13 amino acids. CDR1 and CDR2 (germline): MDHEN, SYDVKM. Trimming removed 4 bases at V and 4 bases at J, with 8 bases between. CDR3 protein: CASSSPNYNEQFF. CDR3 nucleotides: TGTGCCAGCAGTTCACCCAATTACAATGAGCAGTTCTTC.

This clonotype was seen only a few times. J is TRBJ2-5 and V is TRBV5-1; D may be TRBD1 (7 bases). The CDR3 totals 15 residues. Germline lookup yields CDR1 SGHRS and CDR2 YFSETQ. V lost 2 bases to trimming and J lost 5 bases, with 16 bases between them. The CDR3 nucleotides are TGCGCCAGCAGCTTTAAAGCGACAGGGAGGGAGACCCAGTACTTC. Translation gives CASSFKATGRETQYF.

This clonotype has a handful of counts. V usage is TRBV13 and J usage is TRBJ2-1; 10 nucleotides line up with TRBD2. This CDR3 contains 15 residues. After removal of 1 base from V and 5 bases from J, the junction contained 2 bases not matched to a gene. Germline V gene sequence: CDR1 PRHDT, CDR2 FYEKMQ (reference sequence). CDR3 in amino acids: CASSLVAGGHNEQFF. CDR3 nucleotide sequence: TGTGCCAGCAGCTTAGTAGCGGGAGGCCACAATGAGCAGTTCTTC.

V gene TRBV24-1 combines with J gene TRBJ2-2; D is undetermined. CDR3 length: 13 amino acids. The V end lost 6 bases, the J end lost 0 bases, and 4 bases lay between the germline ends. Germline values: CDR1 KGHDR, CDR2 SFDVKD. The CDR3 DNA sequence: TGTGCCACCAGTAGGACGAACACCGGGGAGCTGTTTTTT. It is translated as CATSRTNTGELFF.

This clonotype was observed many times. The J gene is TRBJ2-1, the V gene TRBV27, with D unclear. This CDR3 region has 13 residues. CDR1 is MNHEY, CDR2 SMNVEV, per germline (reference sequence). Trimming removed 2 bases from V and 8 bases from J, with 10 bases in between. The CDR3 is CASSLTSVYEQFF. The CDR3, as DNA: TGTGCCAGCAGTTTAACGTCAGTCTATGAGCAGTTCTTC.

This clonotype was detected only a few times. The chain joins TRBV4-3 to TRBJ1-3; 10 bases fit TRBD1. V lost 3 bases to trimming and J lost 0 bases; unmatched junction nucleotides: 8. The germline gives CDR1 LGHNA, CDR2 YSLEER. The CDR3 has 18 residues. CDR3 nucleotide sequence: TGCGCCAGCAGCCAGCACACGACAGGGGGCGACTCTGGAAACACCATATATTTT. It codes for CASSQHTTGGDSGNTIYF.

A note on this clonotype: A much more abundant neighbour one base away suggests this may be a read error. The rearrangement uses TRBV12-3 or TRBV12-4 and TRBJ2-2; 9 bases agree with TRBD1. The CDR3 extends over 14 amino acids. In DNA, the CDR3 is TGTGCCTGCAGTTTACAGGGGGCAACCGGGGAGCTGTTTTTT. It specifies CACSLQGATGELFF.

The chain links TRBV5-5 to TRBJ1-5; no definite D call. The CDR3 covers 15 residues. Germline CDR1 SGHKS, CDR2 YYEKEE (reference sequence). With 4 bases removed from V and 1 base from J, the gap between germline ends came to 12 bases. CDR3 in amino acids: CASSRGGKSNQPQHF. CDR3 DNA: TGTGCCAGCAGCCGGGGTGGCAAGAGCAATCAGCCCCAGCATTTT.

This clonotype was counted at least ten times. The rearrangement uses TRBV27 and TRBJ1-2; 8 bases are shared with TRBD1. CDR3 length equals 15 residues. The V segment lost 5 bases and the J segment 3 bases; nucleotides outside the gene matches: 8. Germline CDR1 and CDR2: MNHEY and SMNVEV (reference sequence). CDR3 loop: CASSPWDRRDYGYTF. CDR3 sequence (DNA): TGTGCCAGCAGTCCGTGGGACAGGCGAGACTATGGCTACACCTTC.

This clonotype was seen a few times. This chain links TRBV27 with TRBJ2-1; 9 nucleotides align to TRBD1. Germline CDR1 reads MNHEY; CDR2 reads SMNVEV (reference sequence). Losses at the gene ends were 5 bases for V and 5 bases for J; bases not matched to a gene: 10. The CDR3 is 16 residues long. CDR3 in amino acids: CASSPLGTGWDNEQFF. CDR3 DNA: TGTGCCAGCAGTCCCTTAGGGACAGGGTGGGACAATGAGCAGTTCTTC.

This clonotype was observed many times. The CDR3 coding sequence is TGCAGTGCGAAACTAGCGGGAGACACCGGGGAGCTGTTTTTT. Translation: CSAKLAGDTGELFF. The rearrangement uses TRBV20-1 and TRBJ2-2, with 11 bases lining up with TRBD2. The CDR3 runs 14 residues. From germline, CDR1 is DFQATT and CDR2 SNEGSKA (reference sequence). J was trimmed by 3 bases and V by 6 bases; bases with no gene match: 3.

This clonotype came up many times. V is TRBV6-2 or TRBV6-3 and J is TRBJ1-2; TRBD1 is a possible D gene (6 bases). V was shortened by 6 bases and J by 4 bases, with 18 bases between the two germline ends. This CDR3 has 15 amino acids. CDR1 is MNHEY and CDR2 is SVGEGT in the germline V gene. The CDR3 loop is CASRRLPDSSYGYTF. CDR3 coding DNA: TGTGCCAGCAGAAGGCTCCCGGACAGCTCCTATGGCTACACCTTC.

This clonotype was counted at least ten times. The rearrangement links TRBV27 to TRBJ2-7; 14 bases agree with TRBD2. The germline gives CDR1 MNHEY, CDR2 SMNVEV (reference sequence). V lost 5 bases to trimming and J lost 5 bases; unmatched junction nucleotides: 5. The CDR3 has 15 residues. The CDR3 reads CASSPGLAGVHEQYF. For the CDR3, the DNA is TGTGCCAGCAGTCCGGGACTAGCGGGAGTCCACGAGCAGTACTTC.

This clonotype came up many times. The CDR3 bases are TGTGCCAGTGGACTACTAGCGGGAGAGACCCAGTACTTC. Translation gives CASGLLAGETQYF. The chain carries TRBV19 and TRBJ2-5; 9 bases agree with TRBD2. Trimming took 8 bases from V and 4 from J; bases not matched to a gene: 5. CDR3 size: 13 residues. The germline V gene encodes CDR1 LNHDA and CDR2 SQIVND (reference sequence).

This clonotype was found a few times. The chain combines TRBV7-6 with TRBJ2-1; D is undetermined. Trimming took 5 bases from V and 4 from J, leaving 15 bases between them. The germline gives CDR1 SGHVS, CDR2 FNYEAQ. The CDR3 extends over 15 amino acids. Here the CDR3 DNA reads TGTGCCAGCAGCCGAAATCAGGAGTTTTACAATGAGCAGTTCTTC. Amino acid sequence: CASSRNQEFYNEQFF.

The chain couples TRBV29-1 to TRBJ2-4; TRBD1 aligns across 7 bases. J lost 6 bases, V lost 7 bases, and 9 bases had no gene match. Germline CDR1 and CDR2: SQVTM and ANQGSEA. The CDR3 loop spans 13 amino acids. CDR3: CSAYTGVGNIQYF. CDR3 nucleotides: TGCAGCGCCTATACAGGGGTCGGAAACATTCAGTACTTC.

This clonotype was counted between two and nine times. It may be a read error: a sequence one base away is much more abundant. The chain combines TRBV30 with TRBJ1-4; no clear D. Trimming took off 0 bases at V and 3 bases at J, with 11 bases between the two ends. The CDR3 has 15 residues. Germline V CDR1 and CDR2: GTSNPN, SVGIG (reference sequence). CDR3 DNA sequence: TGTGCCTGGAGTGTCTTGGGCAGCCCTAATGAAAAACTGTTTTTT. The encoded protein is CAWSVLGSPNEKLFF.

This clonotype was recorded at least ten times. This chain uses TRBV11-1 with TRBJ2-2, with D perhaps assigned TRBD1 or TRBD2 (5 bases each). The CDR3 has 17 amino acids. Germline V gene lookup returns CDR1 SGHAT and CDR2 FQDESV (reference sequence). V was shortened by 1 base and J by 1 base, with 13 bases between the two germline ends. Here the CDR3 reads CASSLEAGRENTGELFF. The CDR3 coding sequence is TGTGCCAGCAGCTTAGAGGCGGGCAGGGAGAACACCGGGGAGCTGTTTTTT.

This clonotype was observed many times. The rearrangement joins TRBV28 to TRBJ2-7; maybe TRBD2 (6 bases). Germline CDR1 is MDHEN and CDR2 is SYDVKM. The germline V and J ends were trimmed by 3 bases and 4 bases, with 13 bases remaining between them. The CDR3 totals 14 residues. The CDR3 loop is CASSFQGGGYEQYF. The CDR3 DNA sequence: TGTGCCAGCAGTTTTCAGGGTGGAGGGTACGAGCAGTACTTC.

At least ten counts were recorded for this clonotype. The rearrangement joins TRBV18 to TRBJ1-5; 8 bases map to TRBD1. Germline V lookup: CDR1 KGHSH, CDR2 LQKENI. CDR3 size: 14 residues. V lost 5 bases to trimming and J lost 2 bases; unmatched junction nucleotides: 2. This CDR3 is CASSKGQGNQPQHF. The DNA of the CDR3 is TGTGCCAGCTCAAAGGGACAGGGCAATCAGCCCCAGCATTTT.